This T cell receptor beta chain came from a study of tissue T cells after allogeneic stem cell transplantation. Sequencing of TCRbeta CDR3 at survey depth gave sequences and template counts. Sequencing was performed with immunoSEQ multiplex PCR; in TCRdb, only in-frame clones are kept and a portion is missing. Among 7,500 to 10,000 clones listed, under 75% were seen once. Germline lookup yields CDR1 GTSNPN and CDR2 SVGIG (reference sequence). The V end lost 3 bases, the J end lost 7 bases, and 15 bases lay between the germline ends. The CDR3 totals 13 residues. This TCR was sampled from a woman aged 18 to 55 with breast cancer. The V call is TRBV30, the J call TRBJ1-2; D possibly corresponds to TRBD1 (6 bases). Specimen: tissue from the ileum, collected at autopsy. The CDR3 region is CAWRPGAVGGYTF. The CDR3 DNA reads TGTGCCTGGAGGCCAGGGGCGGTAGGTGGCTACACCTTC. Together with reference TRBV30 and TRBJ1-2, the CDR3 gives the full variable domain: SQTIHQWPATLVQPVGSPLSLECTVEGTSNPNLYWYRQAAGRGLQLLFYSVGIGQISSEVPQNLSASRPQDRQFILSSKKLLLSDSGFYLCAWRPGAVGGYTFGSGTRLTVV.